A single sample gave rise to the 17 T cell receptor beta chains below, sequenced in a study of T cells in Graves' hyperthyroidism and ophthalmopathy (dated by TCRdb to about 2019). Preparation of the library involved multiplex PCR. This sample was sequenced with an Illumina HiSeq 2000. The TCR beta CDR3 regions were amplified from RNA transcripts. A first-round RT-PCR of the TCR CDR3 used the HTBI primer set with the Qiagen OneStep RT-PCR kit. The raw public reads went through TCRdb reprocessing: fastp at Q25, MiXCR clone calling, in-frame beta chains kept. Each entry merges the rows of one CDR3 protein and shows their most common DNA and genes. This sample holds 480,000 or so distinct CDR3 sequences; 46% were observed only once. Of the sample, around two fifths falls within the top ten clones. Input material: peripheral blood or thyroid tissue (not recorded which). The origin of the receptors is an adult woman with Graves' disease, either hyperthyroidism or ophthalmopathy (not recorded which).

The chain joins TRBV14 to TRBJ2-5; D remains ambiguous. Deletions cut 6 bases from V and 1 base from J, with 9 bases between. CDR3 length equals 13 residues. CDR1 and CDR2 from the germline V gene are SGHDN and FVKESK. The CDR3 sequence: CASRPPAQETQYF. CDR3 bases: TGTGCCAGCAGGCCCCCAGCCCAAGAGACCCAGTACTTC.

This clonotype was observed many times. J is TRBJ2-7 and V is TRBV25-1; the D gene is possibly TRBD1 (6 bases). The CDR3 is made up of 16 amino acids. V lost 3 bases and J lost 3, with 18 bases in between. Germline V gene data show CDR1 as MGHDK and CDR2 as SYGVNS. The CDR3 sequence: CASSEASAGVSYEQYF. In DNA form, the CDR3 reads TGTGCCAGCAGTGAGGCCTCGGCAGGGGTGAGCTACGAGCAGTACTTC.

The chain combines TRBV29-1 with TRBJ2-2; D unclear. Per the germline V gene, CDR1 is SQVTM and CDR2 is ANQGSEA. The length of the CDR3 is 14 residues. The ends were cut back, 4 bases at V and 0 bases at J, with 9 bases in the middle. The CDR3 reads CSVGVRTNTGELFF. CDR3 nucleotide sequence: TGCAGCGTTGGAGTGAGAACGAACACCGGGGAGCTGTTTTTT.

This clonotype has more than one count but fewer than ten. The V gene is TRBV6-6, the J gene TRBJ2-5; 7 bases agree with TRBD2. The CDR3 sequence is 14 residues long. With V trimmed by 7 bases and J by 1 base, 6 bases remained unmatched. Germline CDR1 MNHNY, CDR2 SVGAGI (reference sequence). The CDR3 is CASIPGLLQETQYF. The CDR3 bases are TGTGCCAGCATTCCGGGACTACTCCAAGAGACCCAGTACTTC.

V usage is TRBV6-2 or TRBV6-3 and J usage is TRBJ1-2; TRBD1 agrees at 8 bases. CDR1 MNHEY and CDR2 SVGEGT come from the germline V gene. The J segment lost 0 bases and the V segment lost 8 bases, leaving 14 bases of the junction unmatched. The CDR3 covers 17 residues. The CDR3 nucleotides are TGTGCCAGCCGCTTCCCTGGGATGACAGGGGCTAACTATGGCTACACCTTC. Translated, it gives CASRFPGMTGANYGYTF.

This chain connects TRBV7-9 to TRBJ1-6; D is undetermined. CDR1 and CDR2 from the germline V gene are SEHNR and FQNEAQ (reference sequence). The germline V and J ends were trimmed by 5 bases and 5 bases, with 4 bases remaining between them. CDR3 length: 12 residues. The CDR3 is CASSADNSPLHF. CDR3 DNA: TGTGCCAGCAGCGCCGATAATTCACCCCTCCACTTT.

V usage is TRBV19 and J usage is TRBJ2-5; D gene unclear. In germline, CDR1 is LNHDA, CDR2 SQIVND (reference sequence). With 4 bases removed from V and 5 bases from J, the gap between germline ends came to 8 bases. The CDR3 spans 12 residues. The CDR3 region is CASSSHWETQYF. DNA for the CDR3: TGTGCCAGTAGTAGCCACTGGGAGACCCAGTACTTC.

The J gene is TRBJ1-1, the V gene TRBV5-1, with no clear D. This CDR3 is built from 13 residues. Per the germline V gene, CDR1 is SGHRS and CDR2 is YFSETQ. V was shortened by 1 base and J by 10 bases, with 14 bases between the two germline ends. The CDR3 DNA is TGCGCCAGCAGCTTGACCGGAGAGAGTGGAGCTTTCTTT. The encoded protein is CASSLTGESGAFF.

This chain joins TRBV5-1 and TRBJ2-1; 7 nucleotides line up with TRBD2. V lost 0 bases, J lost 3 bases, and 3 bases stayed unmatched. The CDR3 extends over 15 amino acids. The germline V gene encodes CDR1 SGHRS and CDR2 YFSETQ. The CDR3 protein is CASSLGGGGYNEQFF. DNA of the CDR3: TGCGCCAGCAGCTTGGGGGGGGGAGGCTACAATGAGCAGTTCTTC.

The CDR3 nucleotides read TGTGCCAGCAGCCAAGCAGGGGGCATGGAGGCTTTCTTT. Protein: CASSQAGGMEAFF. The chain has TRBV4-2 and TRBJ1-1, with 8 bases fitting TRBD1. The CDR3 spans 13 residues. Germline V lookup: CDR1 LGHNA, CDR2 YNFKEQ. Trimming at V came to 1 base and at J to 11 bases, leaving 6 bases not matched to a gene.

Turning to this clonotype: Germline and junction disagree at one end, which may indicate a read error. The J gene is TRBJ1-4, the V gene TRBV13; no firm D call. Germline-derived CDR1 and CDR2 are PRHDT and FYEKMQ (reference sequence). The CDR3 loop spans 17 amino acids. The CDR3 loop is CASSQDLGQRFNEKLFF. The CDR3 nucleotides read TGCGCCAGCAGCCAAGACCTTGGGCAGAGGTTTAATGAAAAACTGTTTTTT.

This clonotype has at least ten counts. The chain is built from TRBV4-1 and TRBJ1-6, with 8 bases aligning to TRBD1. Germline CDR1 and CDR2: MGHRA and YSYEKL. The CDR3 runs 14 residues. V trimming: 0 bases; J trimming: 9 bases; junction bases outside the gene matches: 1. The CDR3 protein is CASSQDRGRSPLHF. In nucleotides, the CDR3 is TGCGCCAGCAGCCAAGACAGGGGGCGTTCACCCCTCCACTTT.

This clonotype has a count of ten or more. This chain links TRBV12-3 or TRBV12-4 with TRBJ2-5, with D possibly TRBD2 on 5 matching bases. The V gene lost 0 bases and the J gene lost 5 bases, with 7 bases spanning the gap. The CDR3 has 13 amino acids. DNA for the CDR3: TGTGCCAGCAGTTTAGCGCGGAGGGAGACCCAGTACTTC. Amino acids: CASSLARRETQYF.

This chain links TRBV7-9 with TRBJ1-1, with D possibly matching TRBD1 (6 bases). Per germline, CDR1 SEHNR and CDR2 FQNEAQ (reference sequence). V lost 5 bases and J lost 4, with 17 bases in between. The CDR3 spans 15 residues. CDR3 loop: CASSQEAGEGTEAFF. CDR3 nucleotide sequence: TGTGCCAGCAGCCAAGAGGCAGGGGAGGGCACTGAAGCTTTCTTT.

This clonotype was observed many times. V and J are TRBV7-9 and TRBJ2-7; D possibly corresponds to TRBD2 (5 bases). Germline assignment: CDR1 SEHNR and CDR2 FQNEAQ (reference sequence). Trimming shortened V by 2 bases and J by 0 bases, and 14 bases separated the two germline ends. The CDR3 runs to 16 residues. The DNA of the CDR3 is TGTGCCAGCAGCTTATTGGACGGAGGCTCCTCCTACGAGCAGTACTTC. This gives the protein CASSLLDGGSSYEQYF.

This clonotype was recorded at least ten times. J is TRBJ1-5 and V is TRBV5-5, with D uncertain. This CDR3 contains 15 residues. Germline V gene data show CDR1 as SGHKS and CDR2 as YYEKEE (reference sequence). V gave up 0 bases and J gave up 7 bases, with 14 bases separating them. The CDR3 nucleotides read TGTGCCAGCAGCTTGGATGGTGAGGGCAGACAGCCCCAGCATTTT. As protein: CASSLDGEGRQPQHF.

The chain joins TRBV5-1 to TRBJ2-2, with TRBD1 matching over 9 bases. This CDR3 is built from 14 residues. Germline lookup yields CDR1 SGHRS and CDR2 YFSETQ. V was clipped by 4 bases and J by 6 bases; unmatched bases: 4. The CDR3 DNA reads as TGCGCCAGCAGCCCCGGACAGGGGTCCGGGGAGCTGTTTTTT. Protein product: CASSPGQGSGELFF. The full variable domain, its missing parts supplied by reference TRBV5-1 and TRBJ2-2, is KAGVTQTPRYLIKTRGQQVTLSCSPISGHRSVSWYQQTPGQGLQFLFEYFSETQRNKGNFPGRFSGRQFSNSRSEMNVSTLELGDSALYLCASSPGQGSGELFFGEGSRLTVL.